The 16 T cell receptor beta chains reported below all come from one sample, sequenced in a study of T cell repertoires in cytomegalovirus infection. TCRdb used MiXCR to reprocess the reads, holding one entry per CDR3 protein. The repertoire holds 200,000 to 250,000 distinct CDR3 sequences, approximately 7% seen once, with around 6.5% in the top ten. The sample consisted of PBMCs. These receptors were collected from a human donor in good health (CMV status not recorded). Some clones in this sample may be carry-over from other donors' samples.

This clonotype was found many times. This chain uses TRBV20-1 with TRBJ2-5, with 11 bases lining up with TRBD2. This CDR3 spans 14 amino acids. The germline CDR1 and CDR2 sequences are DFQATT and SNEGSKA (reference sequence). Germline trimming cut 2 bases from V and 5 bases from J; bases unmatched to any gene: 4. The CDR3 DNA reads TGCAGTGCTAGATCTAGCGGGGGGTCGGAGACCCAGTACTTC. It encodes CSARSSGGSETQYF.

This clonotype has ten or more counts. V usage is TRBV5-1 and J usage is TRBJ2-7; D is tentatively TRBD1 or TRBD2 (6 bases each). This CDR3 is 14 amino acids long. The germline CDR1 and CDR2 sequences are SGHRS and YFSETQ. The V end lost 3 bases, the J end lost 7 bases, and 17 bases lay between the germline ends. The CDR3 sequence is CASSWSPGAREQYF. The CDR3 DNA reads as TGCGCCAGCAGCTGGAGCCCGGGGGCGCGGGAGCAGTACTTC.

The V gene is TRBV30, the J gene TRBJ1-1, with 7 bases that match TRBD1. Germline loops: CDR1 GTSNPN, CDR2 SVGIG (reference sequence). The junction had 9 bases not matched to a gene; V was cut back by 4 bases and J by 1 base. This CDR3 comprises 15 residues. The DNA for the CDR3 is TGTGCCTGGAAATTTCCTGGGACAGCGAACACTGAAGCTTTCTTT. Translation: CAWKFPGTANTEAFF.

This clonotype was counted ten times or more. The V gene is TRBV29-1, the J gene TRBJ1-2; D remains ambiguous. The length of the CDR3 is 14 residues. CDR1 is SQVTM and CDR2 is ANQGSEA in the germline V gene. V was pared by 7 bases and J by 0 bases, with 15 bases between. The CDR3 DNA reads as TGCAGCGCCATTACCGGTGATTCTAACTATGGCTACACCTTC. It translates to CSAITGDSNYGYTF.

The chain combines TRBV7-9 with TRBJ2-1, with D perhaps TRBD2 (6 bases). The CDR3 loop spans 12 amino acids. The V gene's germline CDR1 is SEHNR and CDR2 FQNEAQ (reference sequence). V lost 7 bases and J lost 7, with 11 bases in between. The DNA of the CDR3 is TGTGCCAGCACCCTGACTAGTAATGAGCAGTTCTTC. Amino acid sequence: CASTLTSNEQFF.

Details on this clonotype: A clone one base away is much larger, so this may be a read error. The chain is built from TRBV28 and TRBJ2-1; TRBD2 is a possible D gene (5 bases). Germline assignment: CDR1 MDHEN and CDR2 SYDVKM. CDR3 size: 13 residues. V was trimmed by 8 bases and J by 2 bases, leaving 10 bases between them. The CDR3 spells CASVPGAYNEQFF. As DNA, the CDR3 is TGTGCCAGCGTACCCGGGGCCTACAATGAGCAGTTCTTC.

On this clonotype itself: A much larger clonotype is one base distant, so this may be a read error. The chain uses TRBV20-1 and TRBJ1-1; TRBD1 aligns across 9 bases. The CDR3 length is 13 residues. V lost 8 bases, J lost 1 base, and 5 bases stayed unmatched. Germline V CDR1 and CDR2: DFQATT, SNEGSKA (reference sequence). The CDR3 DNA sequence: TGCAGTCCTACAGGGGGCCCGAACACTGAAGCTTTCTTT. This translates into CSPTGGPNTEAFF.

This clonotype occurred many times. This sequence joins TRBV30 and TRBJ1-6; no definite D call. Germline values: CDR1 GTSNPN, CDR2 SVGIG (reference sequence). The CDR3 totals 14 residues. V gave up 2 bases and J gave up 4 bases, with 9 bases separating them. DNA of the CDR3: TGTGCCTGGAGTATAGGGAATTATAATTCACCCCTCCACTTT. Protein: CAWSIGNYNSPLHF. Using reference TRBV30 and TRBJ1-6 for the parts outside the CDR3, the full variable domain is SQTIHQWPATLVQPVGSPLSLECTVEGTSNPNLYWYRQAAGRGLQLLFYSVGIGQISSEVPQNLSASRPQDRQFILSSKKLLLSDSGFYLCAWSIGNYNSPLHFGNGTRLTVT.

Ten or more counts support this clonotype. The chain recombines TRBV7-2 with TRBJ1-5, with 7 nucleotides matching TRBD1. V lost 7 bases to trimming and J lost 4 bases; unmatched junction nucleotides: 10. The CDR3 spans 15 residues. Per the germline V gene, CDR1 is SGHTA and CDR2 is FQGNSA. CDR3 nucleotide sequence: TGTGCCAGCACCTTGGGGGGGACAGTTAATCAGCCCCAGCATTTT. This encodes CASTLGGTVNQPQHF.

With regard to this clonotype: A read error is possible here, since a much larger clone lies one base away. The chain has TRBV28 and TRBJ1-1, with 7 bases lining up with TRBD1. The CDR3 loop spans 13 amino acids. Germline lookup yields CDR1 MDHEN and CDR2 SYDVKM. Here the CDR3 reads CPSSSPGGTEAFF. Here the CDR3 DNA reads TGTCCCAGCAGTTCCCCAGGGGGCACTGAAGCTTTCTTT.

This clonotype was counted ten times or more. V gene TRBV12-3 or TRBV12-4 combines with J gene TRBJ1-1; D may be TRBD1 (6 bases). The V end was cut by 6 bases, the J end by 6 bases, with 17 bases between. CDR3 length equals 14 residues. DNA of the CDR3: TGTGCCAGCAGCCTGGGGGCAGGGGTCTCTGAAGCTTTCTTT. Translated, it gives CASSLGAGVSEAFF.

This clonotype was observed at least ten times. V is TRBV15 and J is TRBJ1-3; TRBD1 might be the D (6 bases). Trimming removed 8 bases at V and 1 base at J, with 12 bases between. This CDR3 has 14 residues. Germline-derived CDR1 and CDR2 are LNHNV and YYDKDF (reference sequence). CDR3 coding DNA: TGTGCCACCGCGACAGGCTCGTCTGGAAACACCATATATTTT. Encoded protein: CATATGSSGNTIYF.

This clonotype was detected many times. This sequence joins TRBV7-2 and TRBJ2-7; no definite D call. The CDR3 covers 14 residues. V was shortened by 1 base and J by 2 bases, with 9 bases between the two germline ends. Germline CDR1 SGHTA, CDR2 FQGNSA. Here the CDR3 reads CASSLGAGPYEQYF. The CDR3 coding sequence is TGTGCCAGCAGCTTAGGGGCAGGACCCTACGAGCAGTACTTC.

This clonotype has ten or more counts. The chain couples TRBV12-3 or TRBV12-4 to TRBJ2-4, with 9 bases matching TRBD2. This CDR3 has 16 residues. J lost 1 base, V lost 4 bases, and 5 bases had no gene match. The chain's CDR3 is CASSWASGGAKNIQYF. As DNA, the CDR3 is TGTGCCAGCAGTTGGGCCAGCGGGGGGGCCAAAAACATTCAGTACTTC.

This clonotype was observed many times. V and J are TRBV29-1 and TRBJ2-1, with 7 bases identical to TRBD2. Trimming took 8 bases from V and 8 from J; bases not matched to a gene: 12. Germline V lookup: CDR1 SQVTM, CDR2 ANQGSEA. The CDR3 extends over 13 amino acids. CDR3 DNA sequence: TGCAGCCCCCCCCGGGACTATTTGCATGAGCAGTTCTTC. Residues: CSPPRDYLHEQFF.

This clonotype was detected many times. This chain uses TRBV6-1 with TRBJ1-1; tentative D call: TRBD1 (6 bases). V lost 7 bases and J 0 bases, leaving 24 bases between the germline ends. CDR1 is MNHNS and CDR2 is SASEGT in the germline V gene. This CDR3 region has 18 residues. The CDR3 DNA is TGTGCCAGCAAGGCGGCCCCAACAGGGAGAGGCATGAACACTGAAGCTTTCTTT. It codes for CASKAAPTGRGMNTEAFF.